The sequence of this TCR beta chain was determined in a study of blood T cell repertoires in COVID-19. Study-wide context: T cells, B-cell-depleted T cells, or PBMCs provided the cDNA or gDNA that served as material.

Cohort 3 donors counted as recovered after two negative PCRs, clearance, or resolved symptoms. The length of the CDR3 is 17 residues. Per germline, CDR1 MNHEY and CDR2 SMNVEV (reference sequence). V dropped 0 bases and J dropped 10; count of bases not matched to a gene: 14. Here immunoSEQ multiplex PCR was the method, and the copy in TCRdb shows in-frame clones only, minus some. The sample has some 250,000 clones, around 89% seen once. Sequenced: PBMCs or T cells enriched from blood (not recorded which). This sequence joins TRBV27 and TRBJ2-1; 8 bases are shared with TRBD2. This clonotype was obtained from a man aged 35-49 years who had recovered from COVID-19. CDR3 sequence: CASSLSRPGGPPGEQFF. The CDR3 region has the DNA TGTGCCAGCAGTTTATCGCGTCCGGGGGGGCCCCCCGGGGAGCAGTTCTTC.